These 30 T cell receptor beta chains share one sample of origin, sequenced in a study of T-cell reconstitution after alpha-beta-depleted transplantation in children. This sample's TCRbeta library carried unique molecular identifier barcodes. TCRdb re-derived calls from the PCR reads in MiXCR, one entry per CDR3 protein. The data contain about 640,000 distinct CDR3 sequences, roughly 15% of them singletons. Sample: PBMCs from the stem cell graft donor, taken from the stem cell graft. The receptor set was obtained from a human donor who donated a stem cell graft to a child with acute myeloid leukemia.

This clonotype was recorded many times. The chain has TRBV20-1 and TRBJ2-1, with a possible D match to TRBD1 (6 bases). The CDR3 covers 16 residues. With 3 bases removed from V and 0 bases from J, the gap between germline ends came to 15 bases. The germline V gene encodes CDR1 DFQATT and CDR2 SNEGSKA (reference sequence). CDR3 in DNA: TGCAGTGCTAGGTCAAGTGGGGGCCCCTCCTACAATGAGCAGTTCTTC. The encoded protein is CSARSSGGPSYNEQFF.

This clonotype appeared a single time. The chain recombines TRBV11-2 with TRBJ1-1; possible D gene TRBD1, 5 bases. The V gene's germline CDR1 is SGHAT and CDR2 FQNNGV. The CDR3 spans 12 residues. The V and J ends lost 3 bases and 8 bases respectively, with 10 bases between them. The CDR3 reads CASSFGHLEAFF. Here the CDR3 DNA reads TGTGCCAGCAGCTTTGGACATCTAGAAGCTTTCTTT.

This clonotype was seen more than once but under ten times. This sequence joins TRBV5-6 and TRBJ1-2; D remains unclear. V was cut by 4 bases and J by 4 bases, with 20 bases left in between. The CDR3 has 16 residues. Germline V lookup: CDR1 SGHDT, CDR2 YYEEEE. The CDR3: CASSRRVSSPSYGYTF. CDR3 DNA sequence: TGTGCCAGCAGCCGTCGAGTCTCTTCCCCCTCCTATGGCTACACCTTC.

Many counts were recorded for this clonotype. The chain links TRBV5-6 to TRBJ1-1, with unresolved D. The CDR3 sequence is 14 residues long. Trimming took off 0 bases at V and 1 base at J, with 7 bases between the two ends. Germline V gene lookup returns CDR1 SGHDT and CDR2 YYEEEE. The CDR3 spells CASSLDLKNTEAFF. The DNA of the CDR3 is TGTGCCAGCAGCTTGGATCTGAAGAACACTGAAGCTTTCTTT.

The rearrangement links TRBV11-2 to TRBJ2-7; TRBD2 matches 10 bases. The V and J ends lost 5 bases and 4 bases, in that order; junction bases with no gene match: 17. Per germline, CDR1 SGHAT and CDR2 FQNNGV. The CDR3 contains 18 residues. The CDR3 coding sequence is TGTGCCAGCAGCCCCGTCCTAGCGGGGGCTGCCGGGGATTACGAGCAGTACTTC. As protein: CASSPVLAGAAGDYEQYF.

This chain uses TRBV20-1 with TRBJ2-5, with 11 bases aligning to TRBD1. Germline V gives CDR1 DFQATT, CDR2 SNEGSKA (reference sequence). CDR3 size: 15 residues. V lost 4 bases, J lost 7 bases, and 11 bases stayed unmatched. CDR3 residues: CSAIRTGGDYGTQYF. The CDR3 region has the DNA TGCAGTGCTATTAGGACAGGGGGCGATTATGGGACCCAGTACTTC.

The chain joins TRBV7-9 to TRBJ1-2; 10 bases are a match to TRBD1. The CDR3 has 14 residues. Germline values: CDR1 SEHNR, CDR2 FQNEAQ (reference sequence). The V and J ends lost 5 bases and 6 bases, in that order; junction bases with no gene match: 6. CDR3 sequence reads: CASSPMDRGDGYTF. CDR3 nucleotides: TGTGCCAGCAGCCCGATGGACAGGGGGGATGGCTACACCTTC. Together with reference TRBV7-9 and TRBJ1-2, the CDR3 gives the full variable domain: DTGVSQNPRHKITKRGQNVTFRCDPISEHNRLYWYRQTLGQGPEFLTYFQNEAQLEKSRLLSDRFSAERPKGSFSTLEIQRTEQGDSAMYLCASSPMDRGDGYTFGSGTRLTVV.

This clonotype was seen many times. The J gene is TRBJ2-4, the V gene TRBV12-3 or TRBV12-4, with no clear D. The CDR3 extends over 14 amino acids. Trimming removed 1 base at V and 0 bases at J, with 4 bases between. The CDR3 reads CASSLGVAKNIQYF. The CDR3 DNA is TGTGCCAGCAGTTTAGGAGTAGCCAAAAACATTCAGTACTTC.

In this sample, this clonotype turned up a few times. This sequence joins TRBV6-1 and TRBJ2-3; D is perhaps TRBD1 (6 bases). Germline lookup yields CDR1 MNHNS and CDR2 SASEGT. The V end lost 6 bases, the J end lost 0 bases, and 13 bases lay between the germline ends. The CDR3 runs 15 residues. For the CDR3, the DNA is TGTGCCAGCAGGGAGACAGGATATAGCACAGATACGCAGTATTTT. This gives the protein CASRETGYSTDTQYF.

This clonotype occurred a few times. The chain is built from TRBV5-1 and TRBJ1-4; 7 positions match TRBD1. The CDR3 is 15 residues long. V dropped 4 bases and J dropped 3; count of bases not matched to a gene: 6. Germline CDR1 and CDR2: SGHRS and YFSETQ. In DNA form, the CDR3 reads TGCGCCAGCAGCCCCCGGGACAGTGCTAATGAAAAACTGTTTTTT. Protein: CASSPRDSANEKLFF.

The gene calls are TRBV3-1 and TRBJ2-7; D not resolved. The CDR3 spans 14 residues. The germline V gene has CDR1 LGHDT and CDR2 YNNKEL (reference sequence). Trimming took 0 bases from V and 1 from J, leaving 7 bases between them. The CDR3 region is CASSQDWDSYEQYF. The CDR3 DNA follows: TGTGCCAGCAGCCAAGACTGGGATTCCTACGAGCAGTACTTC.

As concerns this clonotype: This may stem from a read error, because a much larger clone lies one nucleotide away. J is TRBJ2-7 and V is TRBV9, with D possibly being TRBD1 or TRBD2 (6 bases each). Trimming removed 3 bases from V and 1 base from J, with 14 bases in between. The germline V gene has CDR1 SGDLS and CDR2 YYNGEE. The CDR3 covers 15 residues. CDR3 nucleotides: TGTGCCAGCAGCGCAGGGGAGGACCGATCCTACGAGCAGTACTTC. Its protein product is CASSAGEDRSYEQYF.

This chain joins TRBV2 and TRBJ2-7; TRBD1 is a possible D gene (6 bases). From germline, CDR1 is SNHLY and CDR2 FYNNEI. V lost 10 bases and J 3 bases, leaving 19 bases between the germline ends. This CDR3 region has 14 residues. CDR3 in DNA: TGTGCCACGAAGGTACAGGGTTGGGACTACGAGCAGTACTTC. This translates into CATKVQGWDYEQYF.

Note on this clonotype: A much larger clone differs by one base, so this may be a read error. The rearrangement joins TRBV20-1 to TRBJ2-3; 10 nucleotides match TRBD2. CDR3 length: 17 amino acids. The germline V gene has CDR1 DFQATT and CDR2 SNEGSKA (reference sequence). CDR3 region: CCARESSSGGGRDTQYF. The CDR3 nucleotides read TGCTGTGCTAGAGAGTCGTCTAGCGGGGGAGGGAGAGATACGCAGTATTTT.

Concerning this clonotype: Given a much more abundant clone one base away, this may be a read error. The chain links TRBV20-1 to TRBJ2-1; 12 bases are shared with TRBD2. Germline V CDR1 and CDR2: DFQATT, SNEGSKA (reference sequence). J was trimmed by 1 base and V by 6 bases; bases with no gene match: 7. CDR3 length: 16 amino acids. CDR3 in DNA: TGCAGTGCCCTCTCCGGGACTAGCGGGTCCTACAATGAGCAGTTCTTC. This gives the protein CSALSGTSGSYNEQFF.

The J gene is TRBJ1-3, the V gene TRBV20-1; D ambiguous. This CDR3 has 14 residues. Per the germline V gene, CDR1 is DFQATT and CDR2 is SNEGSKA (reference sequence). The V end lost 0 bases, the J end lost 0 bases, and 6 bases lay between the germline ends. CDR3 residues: CSARDPSSGNTIYF. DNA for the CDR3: TGCAGTGCTAGAGATCCCTCCTCTGGAAACACCATATATTTT.

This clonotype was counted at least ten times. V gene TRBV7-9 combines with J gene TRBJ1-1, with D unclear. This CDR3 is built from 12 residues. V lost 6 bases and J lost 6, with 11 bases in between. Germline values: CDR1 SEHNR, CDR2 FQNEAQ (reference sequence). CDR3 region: CASSGRAPEAFF. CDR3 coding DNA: TGTGCCAGCAGTGGGAGGGCCCCTGAAGCTTTCTTT.

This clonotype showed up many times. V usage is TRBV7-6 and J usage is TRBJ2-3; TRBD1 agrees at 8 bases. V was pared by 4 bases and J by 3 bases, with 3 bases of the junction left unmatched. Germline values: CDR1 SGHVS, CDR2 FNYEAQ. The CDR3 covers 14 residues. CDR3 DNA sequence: TGTGCCAGCAGCTCGAGACAGGGGACAGATACGCAGTATTTT. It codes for CASSSRQGTDTQYF.

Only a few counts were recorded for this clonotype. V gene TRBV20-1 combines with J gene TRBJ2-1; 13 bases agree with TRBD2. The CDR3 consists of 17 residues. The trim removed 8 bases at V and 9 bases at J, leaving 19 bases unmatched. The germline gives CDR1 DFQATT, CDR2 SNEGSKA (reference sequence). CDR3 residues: CSFFGVSGTSGVPEQFF. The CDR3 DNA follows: TGCAGTTTTTTCGGGGTATCCGGGACTAGCGGGGTACCTGAGCAGTTCTTC.

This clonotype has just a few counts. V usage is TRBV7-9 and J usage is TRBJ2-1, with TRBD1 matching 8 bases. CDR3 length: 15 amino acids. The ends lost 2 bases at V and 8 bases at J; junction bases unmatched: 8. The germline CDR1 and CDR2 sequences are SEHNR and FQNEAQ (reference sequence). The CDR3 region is CASSLSDRGIYEQFF. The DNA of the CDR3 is TGTGCCAGCAGCTTAAGTGACAGGGGCATCTATGAGCAGTTCTTC.

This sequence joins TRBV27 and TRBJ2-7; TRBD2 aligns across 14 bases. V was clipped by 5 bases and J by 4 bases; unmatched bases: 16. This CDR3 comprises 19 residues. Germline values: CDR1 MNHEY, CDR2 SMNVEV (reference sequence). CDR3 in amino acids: CASSPRPGTSGGSAYEQYF. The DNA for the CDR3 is TGTGCCAGCAGTCCACGACCCGGGACTAGCGGGGGAAGTGCGTACGAGCAGTACTTC.

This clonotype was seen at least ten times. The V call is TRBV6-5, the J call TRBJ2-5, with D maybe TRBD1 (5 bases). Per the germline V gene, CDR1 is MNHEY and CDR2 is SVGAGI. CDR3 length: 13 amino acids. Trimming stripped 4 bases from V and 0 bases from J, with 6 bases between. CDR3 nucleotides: TGTGCCAGCAGTTGGGGCAACCAAGAGACCCAGTACTTC. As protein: CASSWGNQETQYF.

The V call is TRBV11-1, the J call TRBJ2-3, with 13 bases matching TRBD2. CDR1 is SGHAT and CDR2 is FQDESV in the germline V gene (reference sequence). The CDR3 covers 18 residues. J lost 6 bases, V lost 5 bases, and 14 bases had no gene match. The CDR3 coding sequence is TGTGCCAGCAGCGCTACCCCGGGACTAGCGGGGCAAGGGGATACGCAGTATTTT. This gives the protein CASSATPGLAGQGDTQYF.

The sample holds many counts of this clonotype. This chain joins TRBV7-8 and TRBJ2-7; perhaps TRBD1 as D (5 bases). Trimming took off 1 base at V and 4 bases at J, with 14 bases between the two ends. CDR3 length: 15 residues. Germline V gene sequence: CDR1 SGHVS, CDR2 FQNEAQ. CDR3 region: CASSLVMDKPYEQYF. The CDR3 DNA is TGTGCCAGCAGCTTAGTTATGGACAAACCTTACGAGCAGTACTTC.

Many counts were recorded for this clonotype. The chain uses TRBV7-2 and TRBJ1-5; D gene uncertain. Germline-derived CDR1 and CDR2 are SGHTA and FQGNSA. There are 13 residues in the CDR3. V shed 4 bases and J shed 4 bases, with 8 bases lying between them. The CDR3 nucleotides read TGTGCCAGCAGCTCGGTCCCGAATCAGCCCCAGCATTTT. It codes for CASSSVPNQPQHF.

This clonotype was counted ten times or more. DNA for the CDR3: TGCAGTGCTAGGGACATAAACAATGAGCAGTTCTTC. Encoded protein: CSARDINNEQFF. V and J are TRBV20-1 and TRBJ2-1, with a tentative D call TRBD1 (5 bases). V shed 3 bases and J shed 5 bases, with 8 bases lying between them. Germline V gene lookup returns CDR1 DFQATT and CDR2 SNEGSKA (reference sequence). The length of the CDR3 is 12 residues.

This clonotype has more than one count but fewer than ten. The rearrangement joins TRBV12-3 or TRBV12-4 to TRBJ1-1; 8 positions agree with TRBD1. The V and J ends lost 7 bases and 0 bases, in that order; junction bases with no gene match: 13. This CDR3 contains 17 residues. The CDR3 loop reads CASTSGGIEGMNTEAFF. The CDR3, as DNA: TGTGCCAGCACCTCAGGGGGCATCGAAGGGATGAACACTGAAGCTTTCTTT.

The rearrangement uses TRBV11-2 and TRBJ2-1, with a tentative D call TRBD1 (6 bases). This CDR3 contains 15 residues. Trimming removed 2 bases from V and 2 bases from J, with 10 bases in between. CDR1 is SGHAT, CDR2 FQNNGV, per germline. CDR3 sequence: CASSLPHRAYNEQFF. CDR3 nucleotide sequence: TGTGCCAGCAGCTTACCCCACAGGGCCTACAATGAGCAGTTCTTC.

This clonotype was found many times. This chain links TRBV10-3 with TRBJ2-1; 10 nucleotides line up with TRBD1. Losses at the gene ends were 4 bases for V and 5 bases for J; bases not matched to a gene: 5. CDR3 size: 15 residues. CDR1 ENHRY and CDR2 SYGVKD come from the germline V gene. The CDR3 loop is CAISGPGQGNNEQFF. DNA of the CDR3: TGTGCCATCAGTGGCCCGGGACAGGGGAACAATGAGCAGTTCTTC.

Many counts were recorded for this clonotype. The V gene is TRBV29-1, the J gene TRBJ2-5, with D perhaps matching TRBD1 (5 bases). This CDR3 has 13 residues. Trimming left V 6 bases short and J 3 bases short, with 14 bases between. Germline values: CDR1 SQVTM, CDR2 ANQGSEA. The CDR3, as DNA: TGCAGCGTGAGTCCATTCAGGGAAGAGACCCAGTACTTC. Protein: CSVSPFREETQYF.